The 19 T cell receptor beta chains below all came from one sample that was sequenced in a study of shared clonotypes between healthy human individuals. Repertoires were generated with immunoSEQ multiplex PCR, while TCRdb's copy carries only in-frame clones and drops some. This sample yields approximately 350,000 clones, of which 95% to 97% are seen a single time; 0.32% belongs to the top ten. The sequencing input was memory CD8+ T cells sorted from blood. Specified subset: CD45RO+ cells pooled with CCR7-negative TemRA cells. The receptor set was obtained from a man between 25 and 39 years old in good health.

The chain carries TRBV9 and TRBJ2-2, with 10 nucleotides matching TRBD2. J lost 3 bases, V lost 4 bases, and 6 bases had no gene match. The CDR3 has 16 residues. The germline CDR1 and CDR2 sequences are SGDLS and YYNGEE. CDR3 in amino acids: CASSSSSGSDTGELFF. Written as DNA, the CDR3 is TGTGCCAGCAGCTCCTCTAGCGGGAGCGACACCGGGGAGCTGTTTTTT.

The rearrangement joins TRBV30 to TRBJ2-1, with D perhaps TRBD1 or TRBD2 (5 bases each). V shed 1 base and J shed 12 bases, with 22 bases lying between them. CDR3 length equals 15 residues. Germline CDR1 reads GTSNPN; CDR2 reads SVGIG (reference sequence). The CDR3 region has the DNA TGTGCCTGGAGTGACCCCCGACTCCGGGACGATAGGCAGTTCTTC. It codes for CAWSDPRLRDDRQFF.

The chain has TRBV5-1 and TRBJ2-1; D is perhaps TRBD1 or TRBD2 (5 bases each). Trimming pared 2 bases from V and 6 bases from J, leaving 9 bases between. Germline V CDR1 and CDR2: SGHRS, YFSETQ. This CDR3 has 13 amino acids. The CDR3: CASSLGEPNEQFF. The CDR3 region has the DNA TGCGCCAGCAGCTTAGGGGAGCCCAATGAGCAGTTCTTC.

The rearrangement joins TRBV10-3 to TRBJ1-3; D might be TRBD1 (6 bases). The CDR3 sequence is 15 residues long. Trimming removed 3 bases from V and 0 bases from J, with 9 bases in between. Germline V lookup: CDR1 ENHRY, CDR2 SYGVKD. CDR3 in DNA: TGTGCCATCAGTGACCAGGGGAGCTCTGGAAACACCATATATTTT. Protein sequence: CAISDQGSSGNTIYF.

This chain links TRBV7-9 with TRBJ1-3; tentatively, D is TRBD1 (5 bases). Trimming removed 5 bases at V and 0 bases at J, with 11 bases between. CDR3 length equals 15 residues. CDR1 is SEHNR and CDR2 is FQNEAQ in the germline V gene (reference sequence). CDR3 DNA: TGTGCCAGCAGCCTGGGACGTCGCTCTGGAAACACCATATATTTT. Residues: CASSLGRRSGNTIYF.

The V call is TRBV10-2, the J call TRBJ2-3, with D perhaps TRBD2 (5 bases). The ends were cut back, 7 bases at V and 6 bases at J, with 11 bases in the middle. Looked up from germline, CDR1 is WSHSY and CDR2 is SAAADI. This CDR3 is 12 amino acids long. The CDR3 region has the DNA TGCGCCAGCACCGAGGGCCATGATACGCAGTATTTT. The encoded protein is CASTEGHDTQYF.

The V and J genes are TRBV19 and TRBJ2-3; the match to TRBD2 covers 9 bases. Germline assignment: CDR1 LNHDA and CDR2 SQIVND (reference sequence). The CDR3 is 14 residues long. J lost 2 bases, V lost 3 bases, and 0 bases had no gene match. The CDR3 DNA reads as TGTGCCAGTAGTATGGGACTAGCCACAGATACGCAGTATTTT. Translated, it gives CASSMGLATDTQYF. Full variable domain (missing parts from reference TRBV19 and TRBJ2-3): DGGITQSPKYLFRKEGQNVTLSCEQNLNHDAMYWYRQDPGQGLRLIYYSQIVNDFQKGDIAEGYSVSREKKESFPLTVTSAQKNPTAFYLCASSMGLATDTQYFGPGTRLTVL.

The V gene is TRBV6-5, the J gene TRBJ2-7; D might be TRBD1 or TRBD2, each matching 5 bases. Between the trimmed V and J ends, which lost 6 bases and 2 bases, there was a span of 17 bases. Germline V lookup: CDR1 MNHEY, CDR2 SVGAGI. The CDR3 runs to 15 residues. The CDR3 DNA is TGTGCCAGCAGACTGGGACGAGACTCCGCCTACGAGCAGTACTTC. Translation: CASRLGRDSAYEQYF.

The chain carries TRBV7-2 and TRBJ1-1; D remains unclear. In germline, CDR1 is SGHTA, CDR2 FQGNSA. This CDR3 spans 15 amino acids. V lost 5 bases and J 4 bases, leaving 17 bases between the germline ends. The CDR3 nucleotides are TGTGCCAGCAGCCCCGTTATCGGCCCGCGCACTGAAGCTTTCTTT. Translating gives CASSPVIGPRTEAFF.

This clone was seen just once. This chain connects TRBV6-1 to TRBJ1-2; a possible D gene is TRBD1 (5 bases). The V end lost 4 bases, the J end lost 5 bases, and 14 bases lay between the germline ends. The length of the CDR3 is 14 residues. Germline CDR1 reads MNHNS; CDR2 reads SASEGT. The CDR3 sequence is CASSASTGRYGYTF. CDR3 nucleotides: TGTGCCAGCAGTGCATCTACGGGACGATATGGCTACACCTTC.

The J gene is TRBJ2-4, the V gene TRBV7-3; TRBD1 is a possible D gene (6 bases). CDR3 length equals 16 residues. The germline gives CDR1 SGHTA, CDR2 FQGTGA. V was shortened by 2 bases and J by 0 bases, with 11 bases between the two germline ends. CDR3 sequence: CASSLETGIAKNIQYF. CDR3 DNA: TGTGCCAGCAGCTTAGAGACAGGTATAGCCAAAAACATTCAGTACTTC.

The count of this clone is one. This rearrangement joins TRBV7-2 to TRBJ2-1; 9 bases map to TRBD2. Germline V CDR1 and CDR2: SGHTA, FQGNSA. The CDR3 totals 15 residues. V shed 2 bases, J shed 7 bases, and the junction held 6 bases outside the gene matches. The chain's CDR3 is CASSLWAGGLNEQFF. Here the CDR3 DNA reads TGTGCCAGCAGCTTATGGGCGGGAGGGCTGAATGAGCAGTTCTTC.

The rearrangement links TRBV5-6 to TRBJ2-1; D unresolved. The germline V gene has CDR1 SGHDT and CDR2 YYEEEE. CDR3 size: 14 residues. V gave up 4 bases and J gave up 1 base, with 9 bases separating them. CDR3 sequence (DNA): TGTGCCAGCAGCCCCGGTGGGTCCTACAATGAGCAGTTCTTC. It translates to CASSPGGSYNEQFF.

V gene TRBV30 combines with J gene TRBJ1-1; no firm D call. Germline values: CDR1 GTSNPN, CDR2 SVGIG (reference sequence). V lost 1 base to trimming and J lost 4 bases, with 10 bases between them. The CDR3 has 13 amino acids. The CDR3 loop is CAWSAGLSTEAFF. For the CDR3, the DNA is TGTGCCTGGAGTGCCGGGTTGAGCACTGAAGCTTTCTTT.

This clone was seen just once. V gene TRBV7-2 combines with J gene TRBJ2-7; 10 bases match TRBD2. V shed 5 bases and J 3 bases; nucleotides not matched to a gene: 13. This CDR3 spans 17 amino acids. Germline CDR1 is SGHTA and CDR2 is FQGNSA. This chain's CDR3 is CASSLSWLAGDYYEQYF. The CDR3 DNA reads TGTGCCAGCAGCCTAAGCTGGCTAGCGGGAGACTACTACGAGCAGTACTTC.

The chain is built from TRBV18 and TRBJ2-3; D is unresolved. The CDR3 has 13 residues. Per the germline V gene, CDR1 is KGHSH and CDR2 is LQKENI. Trimming took 2 bases from V and 2 from J, leaving 5 bases between them. In DNA, the CDR3 is TGTGCCAGCTCACCAGGGAACACAGATACGCAGTATTTT. Protein sequence: CASSPGNTDTQYF.

V and J are TRBV4-2 and TRBJ2-3, with TRBD2 matching over 11 bases. Germline V CDR1 and CDR2: LGHNA, YNFKEQ. The trim removed 3 bases at V and 6 bases at J, leaving 5 bases unmatched. The CDR3 spans 15 residues. CDR3 nucleotides: TGTGCCAGCAGCCACCGACTAGCGGGGATTGATACGCAGTATTTT. Its protein is CASSHRLAGIDTQYF.

The chain couples TRBV7-9 to TRBJ2-3; D not certain. V was pared by 3 bases and J by 0 bases, with 10 bases between. This CDR3 is built from 15 residues. Germline CDR1 is SEHNR and CDR2 is FQNEAQ (reference sequence). The CDR3 sequence is CASSFLSGSTDTQYF. In DNA form, the CDR3 reads TGTGCCAGCAGCTTCCTCTCGGGTAGCACAGATACGCAGTATTTT. The full variable domain, rest sourced from reference TRBV7-9 and TRBJ2-3, is DTGVSQNPRHKITKRGQNVTFRCDPISEHNRLYWYRQTLGQGPEFLTYFQNEAQLEKSRLLSDRFSAERPKGSFSTLEIQRTEQGDSAMYLCASSFLSGSTDTQYFGPGTRLTVL.

The chain employs TRBV5-4 and TRBJ1-2; tentative D call: TRBD1 (6 bases). Germline V gene data show CDR1 as SGHNT and CDR2 as YYREEE (reference sequence). The length of the CDR3 is 13 residues. V dropped 4 bases and J dropped 6 bases, with 13 bases sitting between them. This chain's CDR3 is CASSLGASNGYTF. DNA for the CDR3: TGTGCCAGCAGCCTGGGGGCGTCGAATGGCTACACCTTC.